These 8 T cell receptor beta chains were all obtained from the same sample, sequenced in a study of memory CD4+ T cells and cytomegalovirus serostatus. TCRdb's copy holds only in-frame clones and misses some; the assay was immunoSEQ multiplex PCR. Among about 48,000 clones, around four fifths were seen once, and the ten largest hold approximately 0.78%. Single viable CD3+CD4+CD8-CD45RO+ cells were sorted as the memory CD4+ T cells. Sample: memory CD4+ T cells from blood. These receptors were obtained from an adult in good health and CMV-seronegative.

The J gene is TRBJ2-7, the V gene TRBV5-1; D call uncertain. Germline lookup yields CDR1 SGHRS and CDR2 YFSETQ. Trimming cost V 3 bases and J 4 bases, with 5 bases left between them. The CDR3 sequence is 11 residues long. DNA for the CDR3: TGCGCCAGCAGCTCTGAGTACGAGCAGTACTTC. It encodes CASSSEYEQYF.

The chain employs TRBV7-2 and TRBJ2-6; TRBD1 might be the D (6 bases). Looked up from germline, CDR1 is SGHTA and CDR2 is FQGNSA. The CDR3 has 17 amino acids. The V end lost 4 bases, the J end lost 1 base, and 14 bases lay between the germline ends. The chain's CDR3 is CASSSKGESSGANVLTF. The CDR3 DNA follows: TGTGCCAGCAGCTCCAAGGGGGAGAGTTCTGGGGCCAACGTCCTGACTTTC.

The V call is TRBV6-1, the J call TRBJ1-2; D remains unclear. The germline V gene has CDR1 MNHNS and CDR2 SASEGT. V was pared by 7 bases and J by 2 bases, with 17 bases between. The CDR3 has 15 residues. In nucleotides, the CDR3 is TGTGCCAGCACCGCTGGGCCCGGGATCAACTATGGCTACACCTTC. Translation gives CASTAGPGINYGYTF.

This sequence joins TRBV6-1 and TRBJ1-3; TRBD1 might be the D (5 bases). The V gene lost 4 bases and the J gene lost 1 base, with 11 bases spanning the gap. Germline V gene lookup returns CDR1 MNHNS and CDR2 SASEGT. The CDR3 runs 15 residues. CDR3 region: CASSVGRESGNTIYF. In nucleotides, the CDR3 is TGTGCCAGCAGTGTGGGCAGGGAGTCTGGAAACACCATATATTTT.

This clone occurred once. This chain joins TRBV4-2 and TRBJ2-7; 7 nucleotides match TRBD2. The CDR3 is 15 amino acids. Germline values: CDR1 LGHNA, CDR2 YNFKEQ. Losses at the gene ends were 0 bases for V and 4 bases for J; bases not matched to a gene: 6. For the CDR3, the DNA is TGTGCCAGCAGCCAAGAGGCCGGCGGGAGTTACGAGCAGTACTTC. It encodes CASSQEAGGSYEQYF.

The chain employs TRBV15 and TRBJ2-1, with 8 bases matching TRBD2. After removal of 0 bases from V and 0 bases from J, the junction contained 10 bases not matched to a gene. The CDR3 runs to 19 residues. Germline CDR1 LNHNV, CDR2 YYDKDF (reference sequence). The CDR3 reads CATSRDSRERGSSYNEQFF. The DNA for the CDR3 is TGTGCCACCAGCAGAGATAGTCGAGAGCGGGGGAGCTCCTACAATGAGCAGTTCTTC.

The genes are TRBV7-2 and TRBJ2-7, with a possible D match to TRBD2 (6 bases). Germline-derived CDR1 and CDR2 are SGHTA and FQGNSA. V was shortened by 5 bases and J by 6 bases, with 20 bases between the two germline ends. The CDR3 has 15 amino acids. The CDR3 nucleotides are TGTGCCAGCAGCCTTGGCGGGACGCAACCGGCCGAGCAGTACTTC. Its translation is CASSLGGTQPAEQYF. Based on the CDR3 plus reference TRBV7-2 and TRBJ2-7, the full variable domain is GAGVSQSPSNKVTEKGKDVELRCDPISGHTALYWYRQSLGQGLEFLIYFQGNSAPDKSGLPSDRFSAERTGGSVSTLTIQRTQQEDSAVYLCASSLGGTQPAEQYFGPGTRLTVT.

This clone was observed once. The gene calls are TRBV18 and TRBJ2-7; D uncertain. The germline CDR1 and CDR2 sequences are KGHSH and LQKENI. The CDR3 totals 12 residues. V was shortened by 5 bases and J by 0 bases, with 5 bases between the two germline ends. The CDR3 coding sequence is TGTGCCAGCTCAGGGTCCTCCTACGAGCAGTACTTC. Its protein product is CASSGSSYEQYF.